Presented here are 19 T cell receptor beta chains from one specimen sequenced in a study of cytomegalovirus exposure and HLA in healthy donors. The study ran its PCR with 60 Vbeta and 13 Jbeta primers. Assay used: immunoSEQ multiplex PCR; TCRdb lists only in-frame clones, some missing. The sample records 95,000 to 150,000 clones, 60% to 85% being singletons. The sequencing sample was made of PBMCs. The receptors originated from a woman in her forties in good health and CMV-seropositive.

This clone has only one observation. J is TRBJ2-7 and V is TRBV19; 9 nucleotides align to TRBD2. The trim removed 5 bases at V and 12 bases at J, leaving 5 bases unmatched. The germline V gene has CDR1 LNHDA and CDR2 SQIVND (reference sequence). The CDR3 has 11 residues. In DNA form, the CDR3 reads TGTGCCAGTAGTGCTAGCGGGAATATGTACTTC. Its protein product is CASSASGNMYF.

CDR3 amino acids: CSVAPGGGAEQYF. The CDR3 DNA reads as TGCAGCGTAGCCCCGGGGGGGGGTGCTGAGCAGTACTTC. The chain combines TRBV29-1 with TRBJ2-7; 8 bases agree with TRBD2. The V segment lost 6 bases and the J segment 7 bases; nucleotides outside the gene matches: 11. Germline CDR1 and CDR2: SQVTM and ANQGSEA. CDR3 length: 13 residues.

This chain links TRBV19 with TRBJ2-1, with 12 bases that match TRBD2. Germline lookup yields CDR1 LNHDA and CDR2 SQIVND (reference sequence). V lost 7 bases, J lost 3 bases, and 1 base stayed unmatched. The CDR3 has 14 amino acids. The DNA of the CDR3 is TGTGCCAGTAAGACTAGCGGGAGCTACAATGAGCAGTTCTTC. It encodes CASKTSGSYNEQFF.

CDR3: CASQTGTSGSYNEQFF. The DNA for the CDR3 is TGTGCCAGCCAGACCGGGACTAGCGGTTCCTACAATGAGCAGTTCTTC. The V call is TRBV5-6, the J call TRBJ2-1; 11 nucleotides agree with TRBD2. Germline CDR1 reads SGHDT; CDR2 reads YYEEEE. Trimming removed 7 bases from V and 1 base from J; junction bases left unmatched: 7. This CDR3 has 16 residues.

The chain joins TRBV7-2 to TRBJ2-5; 9 nucleotides match TRBD2. Unmatched junction bases numbered 5, after V lost 5 bases and J lost 1 base. Germline V gene lookup returns CDR1 SGHTA and CDR2 FQGNSA. CDR3 size: 15 residues. The CDR3 DNA reads as TGTGCCAGCAGCCCGACTAGCGGCTTCCAAGAGACCCAGTACTTC. Residues: CASSPTSGFQETQYF.

This chain uses TRBV6-5 with TRBJ1-2; TRBD1 matches at 7 bases. Germline CDR1 and CDR2: MNHEY and SVGAGI. The CDR3 runs to 14 residues. J lost 3 bases, V lost 5 bases, and 6 bases had no gene match. CDR3 sequence reads: CASSKSGTDYGYTF. In DNA form, the CDR3 reads TGTGCCAGCAGTAAATCCGGGACAGACTATGGCTACACCTTC.

The chain employs TRBV2 and TRBJ1-5, with D tentatively TRBD1 (5 bases). The CDR3 contains 14 residues. The V gene lost 3 bases and the J gene lost 0 bases, with 6 bases spanning the gap. The germline V gene encodes CDR1 SNHLY and CDR2 FYNNEI. In nucleotides, the CDR3 is TGTGCCAGCAGTGAGACAGATAGCAATCAGCCCCAGCATTTT. It codes for CASSETDSNQPQHF.

The chain uses TRBV30 and TRBJ1-4; D is ambiguous. V dropped 5 bases and J dropped 7 bases, with 14 bases sitting between them. CDR1 and CDR2 (germline): GTSNPN, SVGIG (reference sequence). This CDR3 region has 13 residues. The CDR3 DNA reads as TGTGCCTGGGCCAACAAAGGACTTGAAAAACTGTTTTTT. Protein: CAWANKGLEKLFF.

This clone has only a few counts. The CDR3 loop is CASSFVSNTGELFF. DNA of the CDR3: TGTGCCAGCAGCTTCGTGTCGAACACCGGGGAGCTGTTTTTT. V is TRBV11-3 and J is TRBJ2-2; D remains unclear. Trimming cost V 3 bases and J 0 bases, with 5 bases left between them. Germline V lookup: CDR1 SGHNT, CDR2 YENEEA. The CDR3 loop spans 14 amino acids.

The chain recombines TRBV7-9 with TRBJ2-7; 9 bases map to TRBD1. From germline, CDR1 is SEHNR and CDR2 FQNEAQ (reference sequence). Trimming removed 5 bases from V and 4 bases from J; junction bases left unmatched: 9. The CDR3 runs 15 residues. The CDR3, as DNA: TGTGCCAGCAGCCCCTGGAGGGACAGGGTATACGAGCAGTACTTC. The encoded protein is CASSPWRDRVYEQYF.

The rearrangement uses TRBV4-2 and TRBJ2-3; possible D gene TRBD2, 7 bases. The V end was cut by 1 base, the J end by 4 bases, with 15 bases between. The CDR3 is 16 residues long. Germline CDR1 and CDR2: LGHNA and YNFKEQ. CDR3 protein: CASSQVGGLSSDTQYF. CDR3 coding DNA: TGTGCCAGCAGCCAAGTAGGGGGACTATCATCAGATACGCAGTATTTT.

The CDR3 DNA follows: TGTGCCAGCAGTTACGCGGCAGGGAATTCACCCCTCCACTTT. As protein: CASSYAAGNSPLHF. The chain combines TRBV6-6 with TRBJ1-6, with D perhaps matching TRBD1 (5 bases). This CDR3 region has 14 residues. Looked up from germline, CDR1 is MNHNY and CDR2 is SVGAGI (reference sequence). V lost 2 bases, J lost 7 bases, and 9 bases lay in between.

The V call is TRBV5-4, the J call TRBJ1-1; the D gene is possibly TRBD1 (5 bases). The CDR3 totals 15 residues. CDR1 is SGHNT, CDR2 YYREEE, per germline (reference sequence). V shed 4 bases and J shed 0 bases, with 13 bases lying between them. CDR3 amino acids: CASSPEEGLNTEAFF. The CDR3 coding sequence is TGTGCCAGCAGCCCGGAGGAGGGGCTGAACACTGAAGCTTTCTTT.

The chain joins TRBV2 to TRBJ1-2; weak D call: TRBD1 (5 bases). V gave up 3 bases and J gave up 4 bases, with 18 bases separating them. The CDR3 is 16 residues long. Germline loops: CDR1 SNHLY, CDR2 FYNNEI. The CDR3 here is CASSELGGLFAYGYTF. CDR3 bases: TGTGCCAGCAGTGAGTTGGGGGGTCTCTTCGCCTATGGCTACACCTTC.

The chain combines TRBV5-4 with TRBJ1-2, with D possibly TRBD1 on 5 matching bases. Trimming removed 2 bases at V and 2 bases at J, with 10 bases between. The CDR3 is 14 amino acids. Germline values: CDR1 SGHNT, CDR2 YYREEE (reference sequence). The CDR3 region has the DNA TGTGCCAGCAGCTTAGCGGGGGGAAACTATGGCTACACCTTC. This sequence encodes CASSLAGGNYGYTF.

The CDR3 loop is CASRPDSSYEQYF. In DNA form, the CDR3 reads TGCGCCAGCCGCCCGGACAGCTCCTACGAGCAGTACTTC. The chain uses TRBV10-1 and TRBJ2-7; D is possibly TRBD1 (6 bases). The CDR3 runs to 13 residues. CDR1 and CDR2 (germline): WNHNN, SYGVQD (reference sequence). The V gene lost 8 bases and the J gene lost 0 bases, with 11 bases spanning the gap.

The rearrangement joins TRBV6-1 to TRBJ1-2; tentatively, D is TRBD1 (6 bases). V lost 4 bases and J lost 2, with 14 bases in between. The CDR3 consists of 15 residues. Germline lookup yields CDR1 MNHNS and CDR2 SASEGT. CDR3 in amino acids: CASSASGVGNYGYTF. The DNA for the CDR3 is TGTGCCAGCAGTGCATCAGGGGTCGGGAACTATGGCTACACCTTC.

The chain has TRBV5-4 and TRBJ1-4, with a possible D match to TRBD1 (5 bases). V shed 1 base and J shed 0 bases, with 10 bases lying between them. Germline CDR1 reads SGHNT; CDR2 reads YYREEE (reference sequence). The CDR3 sequence is 16 residues long. For the CDR3, the DNA is TGTGCCAGCAGCTTGAAACAGGTTGCAACTAATGAAAAACTGTTTTTT. Protein product: CASSLKQVATNEKLFF.

This rearrangement joins TRBV4-3 to TRBJ2-4; perhaps TRBD2 as D (6 bases). The CDR3 spans 17 residues. The V gene lost 4 bases and the J gene lost 0 bases, with 16 bases spanning the gap. Germline V CDR1 and CDR2: LGHNA, YSLEER. The CDR3 protein is CASSLGVRDLAKNIQYF. The DNA for the CDR3 is TGCGCCAGCAGCCTAGGGGTGCGGGATCTAGCCAAAAACATTCAGTACTTC.